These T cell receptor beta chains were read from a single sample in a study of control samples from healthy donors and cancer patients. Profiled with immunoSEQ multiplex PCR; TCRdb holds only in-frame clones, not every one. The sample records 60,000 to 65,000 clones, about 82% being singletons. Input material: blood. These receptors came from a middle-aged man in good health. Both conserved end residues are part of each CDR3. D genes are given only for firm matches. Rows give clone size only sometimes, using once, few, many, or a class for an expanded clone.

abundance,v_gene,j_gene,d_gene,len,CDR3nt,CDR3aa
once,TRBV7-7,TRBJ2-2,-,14,TGTGCTAGCAGCTTTCTAGGGGGAGGCGGGGAGCTGTTTTTT,CASSFLGGGGELFF
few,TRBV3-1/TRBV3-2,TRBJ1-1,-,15,TGTGCCAGCAGCCAAGTCGGGGCCCTGAACACTGAAGCTTTCTTT,CASSQVGALNTEAFF
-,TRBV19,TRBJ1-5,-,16,TGTGCCAGTAGTATACAGGAGGCTTCTGGCAATCAGCCCCAGCATTTT,CASSIQEASGNQPQHF
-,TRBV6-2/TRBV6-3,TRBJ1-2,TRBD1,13,TGTGCCAGCAGTTCGACAGGGAGCTATGGCTACACCTTC,CASSSTGSYGYTF
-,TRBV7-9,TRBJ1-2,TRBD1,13,TGTGCCAGCAGCTCCGGACAGGAAAGTGGCTACACCTTC,CASSSGQESGYTF
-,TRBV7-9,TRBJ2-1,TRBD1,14,TGTGCCAGCAGCTCCAGGGGGACACAGGATGAGCAGTTCTTC,CASSSRGTQDEQFF
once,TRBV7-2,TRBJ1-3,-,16,TGTGCCAGCAGCGCGGGACACTTAACCTCTGGAAACACCATATATTTT,CASSAGHLTSGNTIYF
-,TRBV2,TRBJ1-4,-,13,TGTGCCAGCAGGGTTTACGGGGGTGAAAAACTGTTTTTT,CASRVYGGEKLFF
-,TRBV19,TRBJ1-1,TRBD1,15,TGTGCCAGTAGTACCCAGGGGGCGCAGTACACTGAAGCTTTCTTT,CASSTQGAQYTEAFF
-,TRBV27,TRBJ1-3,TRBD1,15,TGTGCCAGCAGTAGACAGGGGAGCTCTGGAAACACCATATATTTT,CASSRQGSSGNTIYF
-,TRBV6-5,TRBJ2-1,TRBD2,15,TGTGCCAGCACTCCCCCGGGGCTGTCGGGGGGTGAGCAGTTCTTC,CASTPPGLSGGEQFF
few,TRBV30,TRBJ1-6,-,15,TGTGCCTGGAGGATCTTGACAGCCGACAATTCACCCCTCCACTTT,CAWRILTADNSPLHF
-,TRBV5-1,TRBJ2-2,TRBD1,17,TGCGCCAGCAGCTACCGGACAGGGCAAAGGGGCACCGGGGAGCTGTTTTTT,CASSYRTGQRGTGELFF
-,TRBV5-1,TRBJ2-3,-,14,TGCGCCAGCAGCTTGGCCGTTCTCGCAGATACGCAGTATTTT,CASSLAVLADTQYF
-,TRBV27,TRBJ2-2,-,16,TGTGCCAGCAGCCCAATGGGGGCCCTGAACACCGGGGAGCTGTTTTTT,CASSPMGALNTGELFF
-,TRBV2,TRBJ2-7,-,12,TGTGCCAGCACCGCAGGGTCTTACGAGCAGTACTTC,CASTAGSYEQYF
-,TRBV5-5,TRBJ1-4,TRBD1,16,TGTGCCAGCAGCTTGGCCGGGACAGGGGGGAATGAAAAACTGTTTTTT,CASSLAGTGGNEKLFF
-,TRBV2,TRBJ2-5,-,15,TGTGCCAGCAGTGAAACAGGGAAACGCCAAGAGACCCAGTACTTC,CASSETGKRQETQYF
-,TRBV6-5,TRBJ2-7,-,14,TGTGCCAGCAGTTATGGGCGGGCCCGCTACGAGCAGTACTTC,CASSYGRARYEQYF
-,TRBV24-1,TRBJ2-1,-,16,TGTGCCACCAGTGATCCCGAGGTGAGCTCCTACAATGAGCAGTTCTTC,CATSDPEVSSYNEQFF
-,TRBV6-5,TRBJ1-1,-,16,TGTGCCAGCAGTTACTCGATACCGGCAATGAACACTGAAGCTTTCTTT,CASSYSIPAMNTEAFF
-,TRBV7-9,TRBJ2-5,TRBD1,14,TGTGCCAGCAGCGCACGGACAGGCGGTGAGACCCAGTACTTC,CASSARTGGETQYF
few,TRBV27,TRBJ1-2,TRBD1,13,TGTGCCAGCAGGCGGGACAGGGGGCCTGGCTACACCTTC,CASRRDRGPGYTF
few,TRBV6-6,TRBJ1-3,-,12,TGTGCCAGCCGGGGACCCGGAAACACCATATATTTT,CASRGPGNTIYF
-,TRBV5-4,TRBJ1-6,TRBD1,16,TGTGCCAGCAGCTTGTTCAGGGGGATCAATAATTCACCCCTCCACTTT,CASSLFRGINNSPLHF
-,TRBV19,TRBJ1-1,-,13,TGTGCCAGTAGTATTCAGGGCAACACTGAAGCTTTCTTT,CASSIQGNTEAFF
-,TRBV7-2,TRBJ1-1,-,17,TGTGCCAGCAGCTTATATTCTCCATATAGTGGCGGTTTTGAAGCTTTCTTT,CASSLYSPYSGGFEAFF
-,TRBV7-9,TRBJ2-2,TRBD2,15,TGTGCCAGCAGCCAGGTCCCCGGGGGGGACGGGGAGCTGTTTTTT,CASSQVPGGDGELFF
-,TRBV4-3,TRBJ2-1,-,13,TGCGCCAGCAGCCCGTCAGTCCTGAGGCCGCAGTTCTTC,CASSPSVLRPQFF
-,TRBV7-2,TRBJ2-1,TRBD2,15,TGTGCCAGCAGCCCCATAGCGGGAAGGTTAGATGAGCAGTTCTTC,CASSPIAGRLDEQFF
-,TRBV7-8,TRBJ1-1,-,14,TGTGCCAGCAGCTTCGGGTACATGAACACTGAAGCTTTCTTT,CASSFGYMNTEAFF
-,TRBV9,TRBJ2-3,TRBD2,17,TGTGCCAGCAGCGCAATGGGACTAGCGGGAGTAGCAGATACGCAGTATTTT,CASSAMGLAGVADTQYF
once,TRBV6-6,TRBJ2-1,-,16,TGTGCCAGCAGTTACTCTACCAGGATCTCCTACAATGAGCAGTTCTTC,CASSYSTRISYNEQFF
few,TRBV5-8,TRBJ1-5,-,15,TGTGCCAGCAGCCTCCGGGGTTGGGGGGATCAGCCCCAGCATTTT,CASSLRGWGDQPQHF
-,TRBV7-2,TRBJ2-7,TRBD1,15,TGTGCCAGCAGCTTCCCGGGGCGACAGGGCTACGAGCAGTACTTC,CASSFPGRQGYEQYF
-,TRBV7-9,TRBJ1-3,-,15,TGTGCCAGCAGCTTATTAGCTTTATCTGGAAACACCATATATTTT,CASSLLALSGNTIYF
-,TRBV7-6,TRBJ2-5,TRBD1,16,TGTGCCAGCAGCTCGAGGGACAGGGGGCGGCAGGAGACCCAGTACTTC,CASSSRDRGRQETQYF
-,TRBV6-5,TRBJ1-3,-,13,TGTGCCAGTCACACGAGCTCTGGAAACACCATATATTTT,CASHTSSGNTIYF
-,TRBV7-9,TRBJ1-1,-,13,TGTGCCAGCAGGATCAGGGCGGTCACTGAAGCTTTCTTT,CASRIRAVTEAFF
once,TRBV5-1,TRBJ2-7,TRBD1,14,TGCGCCAGCAGCTCAGACAGGGGCGTCGACGAGCAGTACTTC,CASSSDRGVDEQYF
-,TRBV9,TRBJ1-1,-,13,TGTGCCAGCAGCGTAGTGCTGAACACTGAAGCTTTCTTT,CASSVVLNTEAFF